This T cell receptor beta chain was sequenced in a study of blood T cell repertoires in COVID-19 (dated by TCRdb to the early 2020s). Concerning the study at large: Collaborator samples came from the United States, Italy and Spain and covered acute and convalescent phases of COVID-19. A de-identified subject ID, COVID-19 status, age in years and sex were almost always included in the sample metadata. Where available, HLA class I and class II types were obtained from metadata supplied by the sample provider rather than from assay-based typing. A freely available public database, intended as a resource for researchers studying the immune response to SARS-CoV-2, is where the repertoires were released. The prospective study material was composed of cDNA or gDNA derived from T cells, B-cell-depleted T cells, or PBMCs. The dataset comprised deeply sampled blood TCRbeta repertoires from subjects exposed to, actively infected with, or recovered from COVID-19. The samples were drawn from two sources: the first 160 participants of the ongoing ImmuneRACE study, and over 1,000 subjects contributed by 6 global collaborators.

V ends up 5 bases short and J 6 bases short, with an unmatched junction base count of 7. Reading from cysteine to phenylalanine, the CDR3 counts 14 amino acids. Only the CDR3 DNA is retained, 42 bases long and in frame from the first base. CDR1 and CDR2 are read off the germline V gene as SGHTA and FQGTGA. TCRbeta CDR3 regions were amplified from genomic DNA by means of the immunoSEQ Assay, a bias-controlled multiplex PCR. Per the source publication's procedure: The number of nucleated cells in each sample was estimated from the amplification of reference gene primers within the assay. To quantify the absolute abundance of each unique TCRbeta CDR3 rearrangement, sequence reads were collapsed and filtered. For each sample, productive Simpson clonality was calculated as the square root of Simpson's diversity index across productive rearrangements. TCRdb obtained this table from immuneACCESS and retained in-frame rearrangements with V and J assigned. These tables miss some clones; where compared with another copy, unresolved V genes account for less than half of the shortfall, and the remainder is unexplained. V, J and clone size derive from that table, while D and trimming were established from the DNA sequence. A total of 45,000 to 65,000 clones appear in this sample, over 75% of them only once. Together, the top ten hold roughly 7% of the sample.

The study at large found these results: The quantity of clinical and demographic metadata differed by source and by participant and was supplied without curation.

The collaborating institutions used their own protocols to collect whole blood in K2EDTA tubes. For TCRbeta analysis, collaborators shipped samples in one of three forms: frozen whole blood, isolated PBMCs, or DNA extracted from either of those sample types. In regard to this clone: Its antigen remains undetermined. No much larger clone exists at a distance of one base, and base qualities are not known.

The rearrangement joined TRBV7-3 to TRBJ1-1, and 9 junction bases match TRBD1. Sequencing input: peripheral blood. This clonotype was sampled from a man aged 70 or older with active COVID-19. The DNA sequence is TGTGCCAGCAGCCCTGGACAGGGGACGGCTGAAGCTTTCTTT. This sequence encodes CASSPGQGTAEAFF. Beyond the CDR3, the reference TRBV7-3 and TRBJ1-1 genes provide the residues; the full variable domain reads: GAGVSQTPSNKVTEKGKYVELRCDPISGHTALYWYRQSLGQGPEFLIYFQGTGAADDSGLPNDRFFAVRPEGSVSTLKIQRTERGDSAVYLCASSPGQGTAEAFFGQGTRLTVV.